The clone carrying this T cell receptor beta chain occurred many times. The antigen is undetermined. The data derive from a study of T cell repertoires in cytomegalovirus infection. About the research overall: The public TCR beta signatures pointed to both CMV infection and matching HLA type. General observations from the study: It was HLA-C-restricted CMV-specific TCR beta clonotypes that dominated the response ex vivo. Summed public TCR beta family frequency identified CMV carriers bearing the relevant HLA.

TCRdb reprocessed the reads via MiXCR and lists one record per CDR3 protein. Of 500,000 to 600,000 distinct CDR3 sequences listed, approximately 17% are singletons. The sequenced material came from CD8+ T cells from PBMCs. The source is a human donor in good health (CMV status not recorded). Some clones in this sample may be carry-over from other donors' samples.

The CDR3: CASSLRDRGGYSPLHF. The CDR3 DNA reads TGTGCCAGCAGCCTCAGGGACAGGGGAGGATATTCACCCCTCCACTTT. The chain uses TRBV7-9 and TRBJ1-6; 10 bases map to TRBD1. The germline V gene has CDR1 SEHNR and CDR2 FQNEAQ (reference sequence). The CDR3 consists of 16 residues. V dropped 5 bases and J dropped 8; count of bases not matched to a gene: 9.